Ten or more counts support the clone carrying this T cell receptor (beta chain). The antigen is not known. These data are taken from a study of response to subunit inactivated influenza vaccine. TCRdb ran MiXCR on the RT-PCR reads and lists one entry per CDR3 protein. Of over 150,000 distinct CDR3 sequences listed, 11% are singletons. Germline values: CDR1 DFQATT, CDR2 SNEGSKA (reference sequence). The ends lost 6 bases at V and 7 bases at J; junction bases unmatched: 8. There are 14 residues in the CDR3. The study, taken as a whole, reports: Each seasonal influenza vaccination recruits few new T cells, the authors suggested.

The sequence was collected from a man aged 50 to 59 who received an inactivated influenza vaccine. The sample was non-naive T cells sorted from PBMCs, taken roughly 6 weeks after vaccination. The rearrangement links TRBV20-1 to TRBJ2-2, with 10 bases aligning to TRBD1. The CDR3 nucleotides are TGCAGTGCCAAGACAGGGGGCGATAACGGGGAGCTGTTTTTT. It is translated as CSAKTGGDNGELFF.